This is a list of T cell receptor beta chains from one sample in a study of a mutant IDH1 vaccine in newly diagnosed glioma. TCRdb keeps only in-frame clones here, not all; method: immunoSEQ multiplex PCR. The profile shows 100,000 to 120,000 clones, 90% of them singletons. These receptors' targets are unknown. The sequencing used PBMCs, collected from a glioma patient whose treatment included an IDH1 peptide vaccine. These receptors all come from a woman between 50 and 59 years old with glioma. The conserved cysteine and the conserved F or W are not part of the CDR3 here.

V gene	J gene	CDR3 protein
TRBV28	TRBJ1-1	ASSRPRGHAEAF
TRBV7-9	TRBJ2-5	ASSLGPAQETQY
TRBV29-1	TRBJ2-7	SVEDGAGTSYEQY
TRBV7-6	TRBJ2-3	ASSLGAGPTDTQY
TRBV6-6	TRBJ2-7	ASSPNWLGNEQY
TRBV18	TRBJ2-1	ASSPSAGLEDEQF
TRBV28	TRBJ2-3	ASYPRGGKDTQY
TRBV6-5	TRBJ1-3	ASSPRVDSGNTIY
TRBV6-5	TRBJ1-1	ASSLGQGGVYTEAF
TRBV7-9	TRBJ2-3	ASSLGQGLADTQY
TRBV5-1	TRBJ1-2	ASSLLTGRYGYT
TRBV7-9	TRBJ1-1	ASSLIPETVETF
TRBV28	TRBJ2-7	ASSSPGLTPGEQY
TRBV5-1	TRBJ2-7	ASRDTAAYEQY
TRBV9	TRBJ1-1	ASSPRGLNTEAF
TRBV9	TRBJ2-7	ASSIGTATYEQY
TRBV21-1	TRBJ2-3	ASSKREGGLAGPSTDTQY
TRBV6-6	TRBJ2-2	ASSANTGELF
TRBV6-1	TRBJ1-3	ASSEASSGVSGNTIY
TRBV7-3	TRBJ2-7	ASSQGQGREQY
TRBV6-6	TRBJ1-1	ASSYTRGTANTEAF
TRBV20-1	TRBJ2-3	SAGGYTQY
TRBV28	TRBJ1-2	ASSWGLSDYGYT
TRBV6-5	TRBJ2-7	ASSYSTGREDEQY
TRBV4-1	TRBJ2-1	ASSQNYGTQDEQF
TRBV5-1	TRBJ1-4	ASSLSGLGRGQPATNEKLF
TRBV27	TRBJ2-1	ASTIKSGWNEQF
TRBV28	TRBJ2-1	ASSLGSSRRVNEQF
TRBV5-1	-	ASSARTGVHYEQY
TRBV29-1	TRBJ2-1	SAAGTGGSSYNEQF
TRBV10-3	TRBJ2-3	AIRASGSVTDTQY
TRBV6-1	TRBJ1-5	ASSEQGWGNQPQH
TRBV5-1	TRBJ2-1	ASSLEGGAYNEQF
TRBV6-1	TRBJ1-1	ASSELGHNPMNTEAF
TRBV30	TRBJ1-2	AWSGQWVGYGYT
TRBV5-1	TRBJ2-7	ASSLGGDPYEQY
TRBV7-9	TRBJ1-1	ASSQKVRLNTEAF
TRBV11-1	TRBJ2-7	ASTRTGFSYEQY
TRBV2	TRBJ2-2	ASSEISRAGELF
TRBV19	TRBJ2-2	ASSYRGGELF
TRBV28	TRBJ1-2	ASSFAKNYGYT
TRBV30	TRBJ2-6	ALVRSGANVLT
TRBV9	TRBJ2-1	ASSVGSYNEQF